This TCR beta chain was sequenced for a study of blood T cell repertoires in COVID-19. Study at large: Samples of COVID-19 (acute and convalescent) were obtained from the United States, Italy and Spain. PBMCs, B-cell-depleted T cells, or T cells provided the cDNA or gDNA that made up the material.

Original analysis: Using reference gene primer amplification, nucleated cell counts were estimated. The method was immunoSEQ multiplex PCR; TCRdb's version includes in-frame clones alone and lacks a portion of them. Clone size and V and J calls were adopted from that table, with D and trimming inferred from the DNA. The data hold 250,000 or so clones, with under 85% observed a single time. The clonotype was recovered from a human donor in a cohort sampled during active COVID-19. Sequencing was done on a sample of peripheral blood.

For the CDR3, the DNA is TGTGCCAGCACCTCAGGAGGGGCTTGGTACGAGCAGTACTTC. This sequence encodes CASTSGGAWYEQYF. The gene calls are TRBV28 and TRBJ2-7; D may be TRBD2 (6 bases). V was pared by 7 bases and J by 4 bases, with 17 bases between. The length of the CDR3 is 14 residues. Germline CDR1 MDHEN, CDR2 SYDVKM.